The T cell receptor beta chain under discussion was sequenced for a study of T cells in Graves' hyperthyroidism and ophthalmopathy. The overall study: Specimen type is peripheral blood, collected at initial diagnosis prior to any treatment.

This clonotype showed up just a few times. The antigen remains unidentified. Trimming removed 5 bases from V and 5 bases from J, with 15 bases in between. Per the germline V gene, CDR1 is KGHDR and CDR2 is SFDVKD. CDR3 size: 14 residues. Findings and caveats of the study: By a 13 V-J model, ophthalmopathy was set apart from stable hyperthyroidism. Model output signaled ophthalmopathy a median roughly 6.5 months ahead of onset. In blood, most of the thyroid clonotypes expanded above 0.001 were also present.

RNA transcripts yielded amplified TCR beta CDR3 regions. HTBI primers drove first-round RT-PCR of the TCR CDR3. TCRdb ran MiXCR on the multiplex PCR reads and lists one entry per CDR3 protein. The top ten clones hold roughly 47% of a sample with approximately 530,000 distinct CDR3 sequences, approximately 20% of them seen once. The V gene is TRBV24-1, the J gene TRBJ2-7; tentative D call: TRBD2 (6 bases). Source material: blood. The source is a man aged 40-49 years with Graves' ophthalmopathy. CDR3 protein: CATSAASDNHEQYF. The CDR3 DNA follows: TGTGCCACCAGTGCGGCTAGCGATAACCACGAGCAGTACTTC.